The rows below give T cell receptor beta chains drawn from one sample of a study of CD8+ T cells in alopecia areata. TCRdb keeps only in-frame clones here, not all; method: immunoSEQ multiplex PCR. This table holds roughly 99,000 clones, 84% found once. The source material was CD8+ T cells sorted from blood, sampled at week 24, from a patient treated with tofacitinib. The receptors were gathered from a human donor with alopecia areata. Each CDR3 is given with its conserved first and last residue. Fields, in order: V gene, J gene, D gene, clone size, CDR3 protein, CDR3 DNA. The D gene is left open where the match is weak. Part of the rows lack a size; the others show once, few, many or a class for expanded clones.

TRBV13	TRBJ2-7	TRBD1	NA	CASSSGTGAYYEQYF	TGTGCCAGCAGCTCCGGGACAGGGGCATACTACGAGCAGTACTTC
TRBV28	TRBJ1-1	NA	few	CASSPRGVNTEAFF	TGTGCCAGCAGCCCGCGAGGCGTGAACACTGAAGCTTTCTTT
TRBV10-3	TRBJ2-7	NA	NA	CAISERERGEQYF	TGTGCCATCAGTGAGCGGGAGAGGGGCGAGCAGTACTTC
TRBV10-3	TRBJ2-5	TRBD2	NA	CAISESRTSGAQETQYF	TGTGCCATCAGTGAGTCCCGGACTAGCGGGGCCCAAGAGACCCAGTACTTC
TRBV5-4	TRBJ2-7	TRBD1	NA	CASTWGQEQYF	TGTGCCAGCACCTGGGGACAGGAGCAGTACTTC
TRBV4-2	TRBJ1-6	NA	NA	CASSQVGNSPLHF	TGTGCCAGCAGCCAAGTCGGTAATTCACCCCTCCACTTT
TRBV27	TRBJ2-1	TRBD2	NA	CASSWDSGFNEQFF	TGTGCCAGCAGCTGGGATAGCGGGTTCAATGAGCAGTTCTTC
TRBV5-4	TRBJ2-1	NA	NA	CASSKEGNEQFF	TGTGCCAGCAGCAAGGAGGGTAATGAGCAGTTCTTC
TRBV9	TRBJ2-1	TRBD1	NA	CASSVDGTGSYNEQFF	TGTGCCAGCAGCGTAGACGGGACAGGCTCCTACAATGAGCAGTTCTTC
TRBV30	TRBJ1-5	NA	NA	CAWSGRGTQPQHF	TGTGCCTGGAGTGGCAGGGGTACTCAGCCCCAGCATTTT
TRBV2	TRBJ2-7	NA	once	CASSEDSGDLYEQYF	TGTGCCAGCAGTGAAGACTCCGGGGACCTTTACGAGCAGTACTTC
TRBV4-3	TRBJ2-2	TRBD1	NA	CASSQDEGAYTGELFF	TGCGCCAGCAGCCAAGATGAGGGGGCTTACACCGGGGAGCTGTTTTTT
TRBV9	TRBJ2-3	NA	NA	CASSARRGPYYSITDTQYF	TGTGCCAGCAGCGCCCGTCGGGGGCCCTATTACTCAATCACAGATACGCAGTATTTT
TRBV9	TRBJ1-1	NA	once	CASSMGPTATEAFF	TGTGCCAGCAGCATGGGTCCCACGGCGACTGAAGCTTTCTTT
TRBV6-5	TRBJ2-1	TRBD2	few	CASTGLVDNEQFF	TGTGCCAGCACCGGACTAGTAGACAATGAGCAGTTCTTC
TRBV27	TRBJ2-7	NA	once	CASSLLGETFTYEQYF	TGTGCCAGCAGTTTATTGGGGGAAACATTTACCTACGAGCAGTACTTC
TRBV29-1	TRBJ2-5	NA	NA	CSVEWETQYF	TGCAGCGTTGAGTGGGAGACCCAGTACTTC
TRBV27	TRBJ2-3	TRBD2	NA	CASSSTTSGGVYTQYF	TGTGCCAGCAGTTCTACGACTAGCGGGGGTGTATATACGCAGTATTTT
TRBV2	TRBJ2-1	TRBD2	NA	CASTRGLAGDNEQFF	TGTGCCAGCACTAGGGGACTAGCGGGGGACAATGAGCAGTTCTTC
TRBV27	TRBJ2-7	TRBD1	NA	CASSLLRDRSSYEQYF	TGTGCCAGCAGTTTGCTTCGGGACAGGAGTTCATACGAGCAGTACTTC
TRBV6-6	TRBJ2-7	NA	NA	CATSLGSEQYF	TGTGCCACAAGCCTGGGTTCCGAGCAGTACTTC
TRBV6-6	TRBJ1-1	TRBD1	NA	CASSYSGGQEAFF	TGTGCCAGCAGTTACTCCGGGGGACAGGAAGCTTTCTTT
TRBV30	TRBJ2-2	TRBD1	NA	CAWSFPYRGTGELFF	TGTGCCTGGAGTTTCCCCTACAGGGGCACCGGGGAGCTGTTTTTT
TRBV19	TRBJ1-4	NA	NA	CASSTTSNNEKLFF	TGTGCCAGTAGCACGACTAGCAATAATGAAAAACTGTTTTTT
TRBV7-6	TRBJ2-4	TRBD2	NA	CASSPGLAGGPGSKNIQYF	TGTGCCAGCAGCCCGGGACTAGCGGGGGGGCCGGGATCCAAAAACATTCAGTACTTC
TRBV4-1	TRBJ2-3	NA	NA	CASSQILGDTQYF	TGCGCCAGCAGCCAGATACTAGGAGATACGCAGTATTTT
TRBV6-5	TRBJ2-1	NA	NA	CASSYSSEIYNEQFF	TGTGCCAGCAGTTACTCGAGTGAGATTTACAATGAGCAGTTCTTC
TRBV7-9	TRBJ2-5	NA	NA	CASSLVMGEGETQYF	TGTGCCAGCAGCTTAGTAATGGGAGAGGGAGAGACCCAGTACTTC
TRBV29-1	TRBJ1-2	NA	once	CSVGAAEDYGYTF	TGCAGCGTTGGGGCCGCGGAGGACTATGGCTACACCTTC
TRBV7-6	TRBJ1-2	NA	NA	CASSSRQEILGYGYTF	TGTGCCAGCAGCTCCCGACAGGAGATTTTGGGCTATGGCTACACCTTC
TRBV7-9	TRBJ1-2	TRBD1	NA	CASSATGVSYGYTF	TGTGCCAGCAGCGCCACAGGGGTATCATATGGCTACACCTTC
TRBV7-9	TRBJ1-5	NA	NA	CASSLFDQPQHF	TGTGCCAGCAGCTTATTTGATCAGCCCCAGCATTTT
TRBV6-1	TRBJ2-7	NA	once	CASYGDWNYEQYF	TGTGCCAGCTACGGGGACTGGAATTACGAGCAGTACTTC
TRBV6-6	TRBJ1-5	TRBD1	NA	CASSYGPGTGGQPQHF	TGTGCCAGCAGTTACGGCCCCGGGACAGGGGGTCAGCCCCAGCATTTT
TRBV11-2	TRBJ2-3	NA	NA	CASSSVGGPADTQYF	TGTGCCAGCAGCTCCGTCGGAGGACCGGCAGATACGCAGTATTTT
TRBV4-2	TRBJ1-4	NA	few	CASSQESWGKNEKLFF	TGTGCCAGCAGCCAAGAATCGTGGGGGAAGAATGAAAAACTGTTTTTT
TRBV27	TRBJ2-7	TRBD1	NA	CASSSTGPYEQYF	TGTGCCAGCAGTTCGACAGGGCCTTACGAGCAGTACTTC
TRBV7-6	TRBJ2-3	TRBD1	NA	CASSTPGQGASPDTQYF	TGTGCCAGCAGCACCCCGGGACAGGGGGCGTCTCCAGATACGCAGTATTTT
TRBV21-1	TRBJ1-4	NA	NA	CASSKGNREPPEKLFF	TGTGCCAGCAGCAAAGGGAACAGGGAGCCCCCTGAAAAACTGTTTTTT
TRBV27	TRBJ2-5	NA	NA	CASDETQYF	TGTGCCAGCGACGAGACCCAGTACTTC